The 22 T cell receptor beta chains below all came from one sample that was sequenced in a study of shared clonotypes between healthy human individuals. TCRdb keeps only in-frame clones here, not all; method: immunoSEQ multiplex PCR. The sample has about 2.3 million clones; roughly 90% are singletons. Specimen: naive CD4+ T cells from PBMCs. The subset here: CD45RA+ positively selected. The origin of the receptors is a man aged 18 to 29 in good health. Some clones in this sample may be carry-over from other donors' samples.

The chain links TRBV9 to TRBJ1-2; TRBD1 aligns across 7 bases. The ends lost 4 bases at V and 8 bases at J; junction bases unmatched: 14. The CDR3 sequence is 15 residues long. Germline CDR1 and CDR2: SGDLS and YYNGEE. In DNA form, the CDR3 reads TGTGCCAGCAGCCCACGACAGGGAACAACGCGCGGCTACACCTTC. Protein: CASSPRQGTTRGYTF.

This clone was seen a single time. The same CDR3 arises from other DNA sequences in this sample as well. The chain recombines TRBV6-6 with TRBJ1-2; D is unclear. Germline V gene data show CDR1 as MNHNY and CDR2 as SVGAGI (reference sequence). This CDR3 has 12 amino acids. The germline V and J ends were trimmed by 0 bases and 5 bases, with 4 bases remaining between them. CDR3 in DNA: TGTGCCAGCAGTTACTCGGGGTATGGCTACACCTTC. Protein product: CASSYSGYGYTF.

J is TRBJ2-2 and V is TRBV5-1; D perhaps matches TRBD2 (5 bases). Per the germline V gene, CDR1 is SGHRS and CDR2 is YFSETQ. The CDR3 totals 17 residues. V shed 0 bases and J shed 4 bases, with 16 bases lying between them. Here the CDR3 DNA reads TGCGCCAGCAGCTTGGTTGGTGGGAGCCGGGGCACCGGGGAGCTGTTTTTT. Encoded protein: CASSLVGGSRGTGELFF.

V and J are TRBV4-2 and TRBJ2-3, with 9 bases matching TRBD1. Germline assignment: CDR1 LGHNA and CDR2 YNFKEQ. This CDR3 has 15 amino acids. J gave up 2 bases and V 5 bases, and 5 bases lay outside the gene matches. The CDR3 DNA is TGTGCCAGCAGCTACCGGGACAGGGACACAGATACGCAGTATTTT. Translated, it gives CASSYRDRDTDTQYF.

This clone was detected once. Other DNA sequences within the sample encode an identical CDR3. This rearrangement joins TRBV29-1 to TRBJ2-7, with D perhaps TRBD2 (6 bases). Germline V gene sequence: CDR1 SQVTM, CDR2 ANQGSEA. V was cut by 4 bases and J by 2 bases, with 9 bases left in between. The CDR3 is made up of 12 amino acids. CDR3 sequence: CSVGRDPYEQYF. CDR3 DNA sequence: TGCAGCGTTGGGCGGGACCCCTACGAGCAGTACTTC.

The chain employs TRBV27 and TRBJ1-5; 10 bases agree with TRBD1. The germline gives CDR1 MNHEY, CDR2 SMNVEV (reference sequence). The CDR3 sequence is 17 residues long. Trimming removed 6 bases from V and 6 bases from J; junction bases left unmatched: 14. The chain's CDR3 is CASSPTIPTGGGQPQHF. The CDR3 region has the DNA TGTGCCAGCAGCCCAACCATCCCGACAGGGGGCGGTCAGCCCCAGCATTTT.

This clone was counted once. The V call is TRBV28, the J call TRBJ2-5; 7 bases are shared with TRBD2. Trimming at V came to 5 bases and at J to 5 bases, leaving 14 bases not matched to a gene. The CDR3 sequence is 16 residues long. Germline V lookup: CDR1 MDHEN, CDR2 SYDVKM. CDR3 nucleotides: TGTGCCAGCAGTACCAACGAGGCGGGAGTCGAGGAGACCCAGTACTTC. Its translation: CASSTNEAGVEETQYF. Using reference TRBV28 and TRBJ2-5 for the parts outside the CDR3, the full variable domain is DVKVTQSSRYLVKRTGEKVFLECVQDMDHENMFWYRQDPGLGLRLIYFSYDVKMKEKGDIPEGYSVSREKKERFSLILESASTNQTSMYLCASSTNEAGVEETQYFGPGTRLLVL.

The chain carries TRBV5-1 and TRBJ2-1, with 10 bases that match TRBD2. The CDR3 totals 16 residues. The junction had 4 bases not matched to a gene; V was cut back by 1 base and J by 3 bases. Germline V CDR1 and CDR2: SGHRS, YFSETQ. In DNA, the CDR3 is TGCGCCAGCAGCTTGTCGGCTAGCGGGGGCTACAATGAGCAGTTCTTC. As protein: CASSLSASGGYNEQFF.

The rearrangement joins TRBV19 to TRBJ1-5; TRBD1 matches at 9 bases. CDR1 LNHDA and CDR2 SQIVND come from the germline V gene (reference sequence). This CDR3 has 19 residues. After removal of 5 bases from V and 0 bases from J, the junction contained 14 bases not matched to a gene. CDR3 in amino acids: CASSGYRGLIKFSNQPQHF. CDR3 in DNA: TGTGCCAGTAGTGGATACAGGGGGCTCATTAAGTTTAGCAATCAGCCCCAGCATTTT.

Note on this clone: This CDR3 is also generated by other DNA sequences in the sample. This chain links TRBV6-5 with TRBJ1-4; 7 bases agree with TRBD1. The CDR3 runs to 14 residues. V was pared by 5 bases and J by 4 bases, with 4 bases of the junction left unmatched. CDR1 is MNHEY, CDR2 SVGAGI, per germline. The CDR3, as DNA: TGTGCCAGCAGTAGGACAGGTCATAATGAAAAACTGTTTTTT. It translates to CASSRTGHNEKLFF.

The chain combines TRBV4-3 with TRBJ2-1; 9 nucleotides line up with TRBD1. This CDR3 contains 17 residues. CDR1 and CDR2 from the germline V gene are LGHNA and YSLEER. The trim removed 3 bases at V and 3 bases at J, leaving 9 bases unmatched. The CDR3 reads CASSHNRGRRGYNEQFF. The CDR3 coding sequence is TGCGCCAGCAGCCATAACAGGGGGCGGAGAGGCTACAATGAGCAGTTCTTC.

This chain connects TRBV6-5 to TRBJ1-6; D unresolved. Trimming stripped 0 bases from V and 3 bases from J, with 9 bases between. The CDR3 consists of 16 residues. Germline V gene data show CDR1 as MNHEY and CDR2 as SVGAGI. CDR3 bases: TGTGCCAGCAGTTACTCCCCACAGTTCTATAATTCACCCCTCCACTTT. Amino acid sequence: CASSYSPQFYNSPLHF.

The J gene is TRBJ1-2, the V gene TRBV4-1; D is unclear. V was shortened by 2 bases and J by 4 bases, with 20 bases between the two germline ends. The CDR3 has 17 residues. CDR1 is MGHRA and CDR2 is YSYEKL in the germline V gene. The CDR3 region is CASSQTAARFLGYGYTF. The CDR3 region has the DNA TGCGCCAGCAGCCAAACCGCGGCCAGGTTCCTGGGCTATGGCTACACCTTC.

The V call is TRBV7-2, the J call TRBJ1-1; possible D gene TRBD1, 6 bases. The germline V gene encodes CDR1 SGHTA and CDR2 FQGNSA. The CDR3 is 14 amino acids. V shed 2 bases and J shed 1 base, with 8 bases lying between them. The CDR3 loop is CASSLYRENTEAFF. CDR3 in DNA: TGTGCCAGCAGCTTATACAGGGAGAACACTGAAGCTTTCTTT.

This sequence joins TRBV30 and TRBJ1-3; 7 positions match TRBD1. The germline CDR1 and CDR2 sequences are GTSNPN and SVGIG (reference sequence). This CDR3 comprises 15 residues. The trim removed 2 bases at V and 3 bases at J, leaving 7 bases unmatched. CDR3 nucleotide sequence: TGTGCCTGGAGTACCGACAGGGTTGGTGGAAACACCATATATTTT. Encoded protein: CAWSTDRVGGNTIYF.

The genes are TRBV4-1 and TRBJ2-3, with TRBD2 matching over 7 bases. The junction had 7 bases not matched to a gene; V was cut back by 1 base and J by 0 bases. This CDR3 has 17 amino acids. Germline assignment: CDR1 MGHRA and CDR2 YSYEKL. In DNA, the CDR3 is TGCGCCAGCAGCCAAGCTATGGCTAGCGGAAGCACAGATACGCAGTATTTT. This encodes CASSQAMASGSTDTQYF.

This chain connects TRBV27 to TRBJ2-5; D may be TRBD2 (6 bases). The CDR3 has 14 residues. In germline, CDR1 is MNHEY, CDR2 SMNVEV (reference sequence). Trimming cost V 5 bases and J 4 bases, with 14 bases left between them. The DNA for the CDR3 is TGTGCCAGCAGTCTCTGGGGGGTCAGAGAGACCCAGTACTTC. Its protein product is CASSLWGVRETQYF.

This clone was found once. Here the CDR3 reads CASSLTGPQQYF. CDR3 DNA sequence: TGTGCCAGCAGCTTAACGGGACCCCAGCAGTACTTC. The chain combines TRBV7-3 with TRBJ2-7, with D perhaps given as TRBD1 or TRBD2 (5 bases each). CDR3 length: 12 amino acids. Germline V CDR1 and CDR2: SGHTA, FQGTGA. V shed 0 bases and J shed 8 bases, with 8 bases lying between them.

The chain couples TRBV4-1 to TRBJ1-3, with TRBD1 matching 7 bases. V shed 0 bases and J 0 bases; nucleotides not matched to a gene: 5. Germline V gene data show CDR1 as MGHRA and CDR2 as YSYEKL. The CDR3 is made up of 17 amino acids. This CDR3 is CASSQDFRDSSGNTIYF. The CDR3 region has the DNA TGCGCCAGCAGCCAAGATTTCCGGGACAGCTCTGGAAACACCATATATTTT.

This chain links TRBV5-1 with TRBJ1-6, with a possible D match to TRBD1 (5 bases). The CDR3 totals 15 residues. V lost 0 bases and J 6 bases, leaving 10 bases between the germline ends. The germline V gene encodes CDR1 SGHRS and CDR2 YFSETQ. CDR3 region: CASSLDPGGNSPLHF. In nucleotides, the CDR3 is TGCGCCAGCAGCTTGGATCCGGGGGGTAATTCACCCCTCCACTTT.

This sequence joins TRBV5-4 and TRBJ2-2; perhaps TRBD2 as D (5 bases). This CDR3 has 14 residues. Germline V gene data show CDR1 as SGHNT and CDR2 as YYREEE (reference sequence). Between the trimmed V and J ends, which lost 0 bases and 8 bases, there was a span of 11 bases. The CDR3 DNA reads TGTGCCAGCAGCTTGGTACGGGATAGAGGGGAGCTGTTTTTT. Translating it yields CASSLVRDRGELFF.

The chain uses TRBV15 and TRBJ2-5; tentatively, D is TRBD2 (6 bases). V lost 6 bases to trimming and J lost 5 bases, with 10 bases between them. The CDR3 contains 12 residues. The germline V gene has CDR1 LNHNV and CDR2 YYDKDF (reference sequence). The CDR3 spells CATSGGWETQYF. In DNA form, the CDR3 reads TGTGCCACCAGTGGAGGGTGGGAGACCCAGTACTTC.